A selection of T cell receptor beta chains follows, all from one sample in a study of OX40 agonist ivuxolimab in advanced cancers. Clones were sequenced by immunoSEQ multiplex PCR, and TCRdb holds only the in-frame ones, with some missing. The table has roughly 75,000 clones, about 92% seen once. The sample was CD4+ or CD8+ T cells sorted from blood, taken in a trial of the OX40 agonist ivuxolimab. These receptors originate from an adult with an advanced solid tumor such as melanoma, head and neck, liver or kidney cancer. Both conserved end residues are part of each CDR3. The D gene is left open where the match is weak. Size values are once, few and many counts, or a class for expanded clones, and some rows have none.

clone size | D gene | J gene | V gene | CDR3 protein | CDR3 DNA
NA | NA | TRBJ2-2 | TRBV7-2 | CASSLGGNTGELFF | TGTGCCAGCAGCTTAGGCGGGAACACCGGGGAGCTGTTTTTT
NA | NA | TRBJ2-5 | TRBV7-9 | CASSLYPMWTNQETQYF | TGTGCCAGCAGCTTATATCCCATGTGGACAAACCAAGAGACCCAGTACTTC
NA | NA | TRBJ2-7 | TRBV18 | CASSPVGFSYEQYF | TGTGCCAGCTCACCAGTGGGCTTCTCCTACGAGCAGTACTTC
many | NA | TRBJ2-7 | TRBV10-2 | CASSDSREQYF | TGCGCCAGCAGTGACTCTCGCGAGCAGTACTTC
few | NA | TRBJ2-5 | TRBV6-6 | CASSYSGTSGETQYF | TGTGCCAGCAGTTACTCGGGGACCAGTGGAGAGACCCAGTACTTC
NA | NA | TRBJ2-3 | TRBV2 | CASSEALLSDTQYF | TGTGCCAGCAGTGAAGCGCTCCTCTCAGATACGCAGTATTTT
NA | NA | TRBJ2-7 | TRBV29-1 | CSVESVKQYF | TGCAGCGTTGAGTCGGTGAAGCAGTACTTC
NA | TRBD2 | TRBJ2-7 | TRBV29-1 | CSVAWTSGEDEQYF | TGCAGCGTTGCATGGACTAGCGGGGAGGACGAGCAGTACTTC
NA | NA | TRBJ2-5 | TRBV5-1 | CASSLWGPTGTQYF | TGCGCCAGCAGCTTGTGGGGACCCACGGGGACCCAGTACTTC
NA | NA | TRBJ2-5 | TRBV15 | CATSSRMKETQYF | TGTGCCACCTCCTCTCGGATGAAAGAGACCCAGTACTTC
NA | NA | TRBJ1-1 | TRBV14 | CASSQDGFYAFF | TGTGCCAGCAGCCAGGATGGGTTCTATGCTTTCTTT
NA | TRBD2 | TRBJ2-7 | TRBV28 | CASSLASGRAYEQYF | TGTGCCAGCAGTTTAGCTAGCGGGAGGGCCTACGAGCAGTACTTC
few | NA | TRBJ1-1 | TRBV9 | CASSSQGSYAEAFF | TGTGCCAGCAGCTCCCAGGGTAGTTACGCTGAAGCTTTCTTT
NA | TRBD1 | TRBJ1-5 | TRBV28 | CASSFPRGRGFSNQPQHF | TGTGCCAGCAGTTTTCCCAGGGGGCGAGGATTTAGCAATCAGCCCCAGCATTTT
NA | NA | TRBJ2-1 | TRBV30 | CAWRRQALYNEQFF | TGTGCCTGGAGAAGGCAGGCCCTCTACAATGAGCAGTTCTTC
NA | NA | TRBJ1-1 | TRBV15 | CATSRGDTSMNTEAFF | TGTGCCACCAGCAGAGGAGACACGTCGATGAACACTGAAGCTTTCTTT
NA | NA | TRBJ1-1 | TRBV28 | CASGPAGARNTEAFF | TGTGCCAGCGGCCCCGCTGGGGCCAGGAACACTGAAGCTTTCTTT
NA | TRBD1 | TRBJ1-6 | TRBV19 | CASEQGANNSPLHF | TGTGCCAGCGAACAGGGGGCGAATAATTCACCCCTCCACTTT
NA | NA | TRBJ2-3 | TRBV15 | CATRGWGSGTDTQYF | TGTGCCACCCGGGGGTGGGGAAGTGGCACAGATACGCAGTATTTT
NA | NA | TRBJ2-7 | TRBV30 | CAWSGLDYEQYF | TGTGCCTGGAGTGGGTTGGACTACGAGCAGTACTTC
NA | TRBD1 | TRBJ1-1 | TRBV6-1 | CASSELRQGATEAFF | TGTGCCAGCAGTGAATTACGACAGGGGGCGACTGAAGCTTTCTTT
NA | NA | TRBJ2-7 | TRBV18 | CASSFQASSYEQYF | TGTGCCAGCTCATTTCAGGCCTCTTCCTACGAGCAGTACTTC
NA | NA | TRBJ2-7 | TRBV11-2 | CASSTYEQYF | TGTGCCAGCAGCACTTACGAGCAGTACTTC